This T cell receptor beta chain stems from a study of spatial heterogeneity in lung cancer. CDR1 is SNHLY, CDR2 FYNNEI, per germline. The length of the CDR3 is 14 residues. The ends were cut back, 3 bases at V and 2 bases at J, with 10 bases in the middle. TCRdb independently ran MiXCR on the 5' RACE reads; one entry per CDR3 protein. Of 45,000 or so distinct CDR3 sequences in the sample, 12% were seen once. The time point denotes: sample taken at primary tumor resection. Unsorted tumor, nontumor lung tissue or cryopreserved PBMC supplied the whole RNA. This specimen consisted of PBMCs, obtained at surgery. The gene calls are TRBV2 and TRBJ1-2; TRBD1 might be the D (5 bases). The receptor was isolated from a female donor with early-stage non-small cell lung cancer. Written as DNA, the CDR3 is TGTGCCAGCAGTGAGACAGCGAAAAACTATGGCTACACCTTC. It yields the protein CASSETAKNYGYTF.